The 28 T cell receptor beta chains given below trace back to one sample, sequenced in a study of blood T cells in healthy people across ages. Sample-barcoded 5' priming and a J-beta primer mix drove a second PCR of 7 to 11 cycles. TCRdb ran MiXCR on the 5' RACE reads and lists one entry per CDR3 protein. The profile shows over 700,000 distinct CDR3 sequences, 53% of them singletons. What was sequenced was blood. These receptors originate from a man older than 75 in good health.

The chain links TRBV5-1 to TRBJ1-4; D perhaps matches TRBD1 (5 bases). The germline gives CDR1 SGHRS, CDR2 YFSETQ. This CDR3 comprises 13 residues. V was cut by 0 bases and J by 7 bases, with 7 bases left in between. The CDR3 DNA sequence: TGCGCCAGCAGCTTGGGACAGCGTGAAAAACTGTTTTTT. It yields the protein CASSLGQREKLFF.

CDR3 nucleotides: TGCAGCGTTGGGGAGGACAGGACCTATGGCTACACCTTC. Translation: CSVGEDRTYGYTF. This sequence joins TRBV29-1 and TRBJ1-2; TRBD1 matches at 7 bases. Germline loops: CDR1 SQVTM, CDR2 ANQGSEA. The J segment lost 4 bases and the V segment lost 4 bases, leaving 6 bases of the junction unmatched. The CDR3 sequence is 13 residues long.

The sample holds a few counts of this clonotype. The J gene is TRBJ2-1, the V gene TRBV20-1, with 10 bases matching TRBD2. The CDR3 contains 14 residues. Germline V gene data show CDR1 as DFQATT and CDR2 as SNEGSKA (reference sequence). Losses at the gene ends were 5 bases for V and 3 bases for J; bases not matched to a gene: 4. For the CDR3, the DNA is TGCAGTGCTGGGGGACTAGCGAACTACAATGAGCAGTTCTTC. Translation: CSAGGLANYNEQFF.

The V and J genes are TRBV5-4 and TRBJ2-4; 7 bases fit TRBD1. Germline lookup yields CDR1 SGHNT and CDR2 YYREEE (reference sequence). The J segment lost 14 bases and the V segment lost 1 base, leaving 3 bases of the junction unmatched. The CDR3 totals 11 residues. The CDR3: CASSLWGQKYF. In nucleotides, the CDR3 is TGTGCCAGCAGCTTGTGGGGACAGAAGTACTTC.

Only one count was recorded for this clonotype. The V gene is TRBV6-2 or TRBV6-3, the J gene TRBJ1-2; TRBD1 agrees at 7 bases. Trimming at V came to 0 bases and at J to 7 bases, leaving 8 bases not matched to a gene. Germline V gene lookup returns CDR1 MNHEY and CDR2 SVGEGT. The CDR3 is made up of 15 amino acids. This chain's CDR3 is CASSYSGQALLGYTF. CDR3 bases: TGTGCCAGCAGTTACTCCGGACAGGCCCTCCTTGGCTACACCTTC.

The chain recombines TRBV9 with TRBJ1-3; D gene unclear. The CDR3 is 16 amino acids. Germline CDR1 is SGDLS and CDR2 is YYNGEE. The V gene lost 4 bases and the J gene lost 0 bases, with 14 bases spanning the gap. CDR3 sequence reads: CASSTTDARSGNTIYF. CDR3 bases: TGTGCCAGCAGCACCACAGACGCCCGCTCTGGAAACACCATATATTTT.

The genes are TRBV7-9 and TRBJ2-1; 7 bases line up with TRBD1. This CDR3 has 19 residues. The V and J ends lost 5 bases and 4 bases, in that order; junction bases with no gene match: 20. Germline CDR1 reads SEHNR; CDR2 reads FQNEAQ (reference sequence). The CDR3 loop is CASSLTHLDRRGVYNEQFF. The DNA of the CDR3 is TGTGCCAGCAGCCTTACTCATTTGGACAGGCGAGGGGTTTACAATGAGCAGTTCTTC.

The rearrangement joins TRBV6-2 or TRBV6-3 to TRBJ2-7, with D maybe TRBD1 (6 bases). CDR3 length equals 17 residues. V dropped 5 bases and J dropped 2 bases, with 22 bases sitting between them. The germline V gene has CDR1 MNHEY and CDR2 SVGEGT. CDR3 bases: TGTGCCAGCAGTCCCGGACCCAGGGGCGGGCCCACCTACGAGCAGTACTTC. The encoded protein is CASSPGPRGGPTYEQYF.

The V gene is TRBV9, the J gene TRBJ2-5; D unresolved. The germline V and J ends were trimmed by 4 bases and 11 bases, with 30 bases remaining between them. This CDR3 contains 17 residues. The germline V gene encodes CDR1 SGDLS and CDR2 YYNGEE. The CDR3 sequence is CASSSQDGQPLSNEQYF. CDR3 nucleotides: TGTGCCAGCAGCTCGCAGGATGGGCAGCCCCTTAGCAATGAGCAGTACTTC.

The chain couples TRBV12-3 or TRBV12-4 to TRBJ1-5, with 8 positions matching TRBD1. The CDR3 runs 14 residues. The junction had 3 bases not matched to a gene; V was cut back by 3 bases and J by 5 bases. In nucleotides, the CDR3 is TGTGCCAGCAGTTTCCAGACAGGGGATCAGCCCCAGCATTTT. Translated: CASSFQTGDQPQHF.

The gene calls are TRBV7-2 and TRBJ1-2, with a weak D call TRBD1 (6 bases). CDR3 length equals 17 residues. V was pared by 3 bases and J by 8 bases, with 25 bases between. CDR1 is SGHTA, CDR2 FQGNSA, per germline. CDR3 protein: CASSFSWGLARSPGYTF. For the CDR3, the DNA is TGTGCCAGCAGCTTCTCGTGGGGGCTGGCAAGGAGTCCGGGCTACACCTTC.

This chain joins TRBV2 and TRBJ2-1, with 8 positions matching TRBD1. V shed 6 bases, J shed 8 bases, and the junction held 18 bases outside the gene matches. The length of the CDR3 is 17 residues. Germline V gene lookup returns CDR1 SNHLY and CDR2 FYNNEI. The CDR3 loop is CASRPKLQGANIHEQFF. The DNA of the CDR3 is TGTGCCAGCAGGCCCAAACTCCAGGGGGCGAATATACATGAGCAGTTCTTC. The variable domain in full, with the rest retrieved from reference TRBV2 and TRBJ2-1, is EPEVTQTPSHQVTQMGQEVILRCVPISNHLYFYWYRQILGQKVEFLVSFYNNEISEKSEIFDDQFSVERPDGSNFTLKIRSTKLEDSAMYFCASRPKLQGANIHEQFFGPGTRLTVL.

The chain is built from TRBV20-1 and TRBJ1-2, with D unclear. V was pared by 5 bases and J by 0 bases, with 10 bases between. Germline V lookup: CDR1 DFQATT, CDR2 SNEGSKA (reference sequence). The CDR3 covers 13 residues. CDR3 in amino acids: CSAVLKANYGYTF. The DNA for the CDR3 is TGCAGTGCTGTACTGAAAGCTAACTATGGCTACACCTTC.

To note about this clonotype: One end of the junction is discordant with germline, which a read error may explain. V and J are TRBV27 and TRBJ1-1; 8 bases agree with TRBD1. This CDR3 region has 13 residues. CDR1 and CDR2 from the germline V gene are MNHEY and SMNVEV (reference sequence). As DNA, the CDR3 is TGTGTCAGCAGAGACAGGGGCGGCACTGAAGCTTTCTTT. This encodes CVSRDRGGTEAFF.

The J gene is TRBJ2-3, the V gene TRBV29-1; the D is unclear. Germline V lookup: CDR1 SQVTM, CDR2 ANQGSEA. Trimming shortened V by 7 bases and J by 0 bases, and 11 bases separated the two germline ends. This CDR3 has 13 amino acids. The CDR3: CSAGRHSTDTQYF. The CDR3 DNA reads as TGCAGCGCCGGCAGACATAGCACAGATACGCAGTATTTT.

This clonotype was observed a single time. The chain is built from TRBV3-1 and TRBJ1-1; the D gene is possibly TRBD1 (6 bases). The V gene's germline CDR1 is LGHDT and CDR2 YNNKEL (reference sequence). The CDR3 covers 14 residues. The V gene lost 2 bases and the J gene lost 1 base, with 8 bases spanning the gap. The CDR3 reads CASSQQDRNTEAFF. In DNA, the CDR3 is TGTGCCAGCAGCCAACAGGACAGGAACACTGAAGCTTTCTTT.

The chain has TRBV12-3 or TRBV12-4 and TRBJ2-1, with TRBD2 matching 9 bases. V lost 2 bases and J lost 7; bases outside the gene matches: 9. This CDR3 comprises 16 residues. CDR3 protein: CASSLYGGGAENEQFF. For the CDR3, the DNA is TGTGCCAGCAGTTTATACGGCGGGGGGGCCGAGAATGAGCAGTTCTTC.

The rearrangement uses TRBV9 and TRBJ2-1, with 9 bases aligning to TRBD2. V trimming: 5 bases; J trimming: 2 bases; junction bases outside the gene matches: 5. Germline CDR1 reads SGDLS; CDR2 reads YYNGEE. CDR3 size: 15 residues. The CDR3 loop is CASSVGLAAYNEQFF. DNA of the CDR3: TGTGCCAGCAGTGTGGGACTAGCAGCCTACAATGAGCAGTTCTTC.

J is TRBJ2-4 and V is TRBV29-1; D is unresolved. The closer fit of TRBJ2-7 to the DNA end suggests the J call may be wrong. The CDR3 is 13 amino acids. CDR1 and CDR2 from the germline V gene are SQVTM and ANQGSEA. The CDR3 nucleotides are TGCAGCGGTGCTACTAACTACGGTGGCGAGCAGTACTTC. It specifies CSGATNYGGEQYF.

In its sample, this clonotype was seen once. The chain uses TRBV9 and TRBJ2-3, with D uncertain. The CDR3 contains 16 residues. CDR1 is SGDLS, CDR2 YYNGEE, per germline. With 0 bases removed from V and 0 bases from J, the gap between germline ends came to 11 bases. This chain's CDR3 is CASSVAADPSTDTQYF. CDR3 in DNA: TGTGCCAGCAGCGTAGCTGCGGATCCTAGCACAGATACGCAGTATTTT.

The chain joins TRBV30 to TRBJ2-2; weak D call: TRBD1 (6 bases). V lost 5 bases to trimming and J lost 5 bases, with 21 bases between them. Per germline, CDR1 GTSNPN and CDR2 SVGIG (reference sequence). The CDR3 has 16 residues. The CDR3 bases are TGTGCCTGGTCCCCGCTGGACAGTTGGAATACCGGGGAGCTGTTTTTT. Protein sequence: CAWSPLDSWNTGELFF.

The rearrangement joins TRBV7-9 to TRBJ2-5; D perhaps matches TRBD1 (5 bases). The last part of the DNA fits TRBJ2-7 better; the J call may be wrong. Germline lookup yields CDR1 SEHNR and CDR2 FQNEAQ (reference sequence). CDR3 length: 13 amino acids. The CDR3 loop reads CASSPRETYEQYF. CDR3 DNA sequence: TGTGCCAGCAGCCCCAGGGAAACCTACGAGCAGTACTTC.

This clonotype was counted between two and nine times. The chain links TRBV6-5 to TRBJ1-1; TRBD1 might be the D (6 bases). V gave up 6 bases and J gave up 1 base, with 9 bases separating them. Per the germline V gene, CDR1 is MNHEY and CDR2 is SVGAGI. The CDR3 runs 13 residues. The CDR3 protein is CASRVQGNTEAFF. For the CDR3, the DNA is TGTGCCAGCAGGGTACAGGGGAACACTGAAGCTTTCTTT.

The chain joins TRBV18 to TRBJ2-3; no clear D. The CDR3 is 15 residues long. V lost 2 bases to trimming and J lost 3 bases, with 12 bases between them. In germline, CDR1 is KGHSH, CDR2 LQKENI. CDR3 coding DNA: TGTGCCAGCTCACCAATATCCCAGTCAACAGATACGCAGTATTTT. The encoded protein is CASSPISQSTDTQYF.

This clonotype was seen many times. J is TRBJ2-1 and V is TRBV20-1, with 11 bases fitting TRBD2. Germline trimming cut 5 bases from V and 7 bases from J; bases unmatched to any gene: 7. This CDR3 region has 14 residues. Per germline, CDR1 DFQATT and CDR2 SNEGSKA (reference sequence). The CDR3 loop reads CSAWGTSGVNEQFF. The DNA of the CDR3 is TGCAGTGCTTGGGGGACTAGCGGAGTGAATGAGCAGTTCTTC.

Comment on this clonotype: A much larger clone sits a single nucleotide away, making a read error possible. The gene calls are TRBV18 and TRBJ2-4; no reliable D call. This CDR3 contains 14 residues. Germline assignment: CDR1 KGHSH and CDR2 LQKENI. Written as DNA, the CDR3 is TGTGTCAGCTCACCACTAATTTCCGGAAACATTCAGTACTTC. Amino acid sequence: CVSSPLISGNIQYF.

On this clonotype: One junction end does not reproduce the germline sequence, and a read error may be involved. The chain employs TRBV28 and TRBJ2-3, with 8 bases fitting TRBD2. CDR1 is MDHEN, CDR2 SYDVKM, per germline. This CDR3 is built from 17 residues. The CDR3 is CASSLTRLALSTETQYF. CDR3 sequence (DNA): TGTGCCAGCAGTTTAACCCGACTAGCGCTGTCCACAGAGACGCAGTATTTT.

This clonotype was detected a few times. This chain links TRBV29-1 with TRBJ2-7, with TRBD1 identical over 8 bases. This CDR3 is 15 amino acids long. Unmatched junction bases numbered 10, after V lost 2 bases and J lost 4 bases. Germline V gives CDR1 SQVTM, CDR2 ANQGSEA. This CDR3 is CSVETTRTGRYEQYF. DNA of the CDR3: TGCAGCGTTGAAACAACTCGGACAGGGAGATACGAGCAGTACTTC.